What follows is one TCR beta chain and its context. The data originate from a study of preoperative IRX-2 immunotherapy in early breast cancer. The CDR3 spans 12 residues. V was pared by 1 base and J by 8 bases, with 8 bases between. Germline V gives CDR1 KGHSH, CDR2 LQKENI. Clones were read by immunoSEQ multiplex PCR, and TCRdb kept only the in-frame ones, dropping some. The table records around 57,000 clones, roughly 95% of them present only once. Regarding treatment: preoperative locoregional IRX-2 cytokine immunotherapy. This phase Ib study tested locoregional IRX-2 cytokine immunotherapy given before surgery.

This TCR was recovered from a human donor with breast cancer. This specimen was collected from a patient treated with IRX-2 immunotherapy. V and J are TRBV18 and TRBJ1-2; D gene unclear. The chain's CDR3 is CASSPREGGYTF. The CDR3 DNA sequence: TGTGCCAGCTCACCACGGGAGGGAGGCTACACCTTC. Looking up the rest from reference TRBV18 and TRBJ1-2 gives the full variable domain: NAGVMQNPRHLVRRRGQEARLRCSPMKGHSHVYWYRQLPEEGLKFMVYLQKENIIDESGMPKERFSAEFPKEGPSILRIQQVVRGDSAAYFCASSPREGGYTFGSGTRLTVV.